A selection of T cell receptor beta chains follows, all from one sample in a study of blood T cell repertoires in COVID-19. TCRdb's copy holds only in-frame clones and misses some; the assay was immunoSEQ multiplex PCR. Of some 700,000 clones listed, approximately 90% are singletons. The sample was peripheral blood. The source is a young woman with acute or convalescent COVID-19. CDR3s include the opening cysteine and the closing phenylalanine or tryptophan.

TRBV20-1	TRBJ2-1	CSATDLQGPSSYNEQFF
TRBV9	TRBJ2-7	CASSPGESSYEQYF
TRBV14	TRBJ1-1	CASSYVGYGARNTEAFF
TRBV18	TRBJ2-4	CASSNEGGGLAKNIQYF
TRBV9	TRBJ1-1	CASSPTPVLNTEAFF
TRBV14	TRBJ2-4	CASSQQGIGIQYF
TRBV11-3	TRBJ1-2	CASSSGTGPLTF
TRBV5-6	TRBJ1-6	CASSPTGGSPLHF
TRBV7-9	TRBJ1-1	CASSLVGRDTEAFF
TRBV29-1	TRBJ2-2	CSVELEVGRTGELFF
TRBV5-5	TRBJ2-7	CASSLTGAYEQYF
TRBV14	TRBJ1-2	CASSPRGDNYGYTF
TRBV6-2/TRBV6-3	TRBJ2-3	CASSPLPGIAGDSTDTQYF
TRBV7-9	TRBJ1-2	CASRTSGDNYGYTF
TRBV5-1	TRBJ2-7	CASSLGASYEQYF
TRBV2	TRBJ1-6	CASSDGVSSYNSPLHF
TRBV4-1	TRBJ2-5	CASSQGGLQETQYF
TRBV4-3	TRBJ1-1	CASSQDRGQGGTEAFF